The rows below give T cell receptor beta chains drawn from one sample of a study of glioma-infiltrating T cells after dendritic cell vaccination. TCRdb keeps only in-frame clones here, not all; method: immunoSEQ multiplex PCR. Found here are over 90,000 clones, roughly 80% of them singletons; the top ten hold roughly 5.3%. The specimen comprised blood, sampled after dendritic cell vaccination. These receptors were obtained from a human donor with glioblastoma. Each CDR3 is given with its conserved first and last residue. Fields, in order: CDR3 protein, CDR3 DNA, clone size, J gene, D gene, V gene. D genes are given only for firm matches. Not all rows give a size; the values are once, few, many and, for expanded clones, a class.

CASSLGFGTGVDTQYF TGTGCCAGCAGCTTAGGATTCGGGACAGGGGTGGATACGCAGTATTTT . TRBJ2-3 TRBD1 TRBV7-9
CASSEVARRAGGSGYTF TGTGCCAGCAGTGAAGTGGCTCGCCGCGCCGGGGGGTCTGGCTACACCTTC . TRBJ1-2 . TRBV6-1
CASAPLGQGLNTEAFF TGTGCCAGTGCCCCCCTAGGACAGGGTCTGAACACTGAAGCTTTCTTT . TRBJ1-1 TRBD1 TRBV19
CASSSGLAGALRDTQYF TGTGCCAGCAGTTCTGGACTAGCGGGTGCCCTTCGAGATACGCAGTATTTT . TRBJ2-3 TRBD2 TRBV7-8
CAWSVDNKETKLFF TGTGCCTGGAGTGTAGACAATAAGGAAACGAAACTGTTTTTT . TRBJ1-4 . TRBV30
CASSLRLQSETQYF TGTGCCAGCAGCCTACGACTTCAAAGCGAGACCCAGTACTTC once TRBJ2-5 . TRBV13
CASSLTGSLEQYF TGTGCCAGCAGCTTGACAGGTTCGCTTGAGCAGTACTTC . TRBJ2-7 . TRBV11-3
CASSVSGAYNSPLHF TGTGCCAGCAGCGTCTCCGGGGCCTATAATTCACCCCTCCACTTT once TRBJ1-6 . TRBV9
CASSDRGGPKNIQYF TGTGCCAGCAGTGATCGGGGGGGGCCTAAAAACATTCAGTACTTC . TRBJ2-4 TRBD2 TRBV2
CAISVTGGHYGYTF TGTGCCATCAGTGTTACAGGGGGCCACTATGGCTACACCTTC . TRBJ1-2 TRBD1 TRBV10-3
CASSSGSWTEAFF TGTGCCAGCTCATCGGGTAGTTGGACTGAAGCTTTCTTT . TRBJ1-1 . TRBV18
CASSLTGVDNEKLFF TGTGCCAGCAGCTTAACCGGAGTGGATAATGAAAAACTGTTTTTT . TRBJ1-4 . TRBV7-9
CASSPSGGSTEAFF TGTGCCAGCAGCCCTTCAGGGGGATCCACTGAAGCTTTCTTT . TRBJ1-1 TRBD1 TRBV25-1
CASSPGQGSWNTEAFF TGTGCCAGCAGCCCGGGACAGGGAAGTTGGAACACTGAAGCTTTCTTT . TRBJ1-1 TRBD1 TRBV7-9
CASSLYRGGRETQYF TGTGCCAGCAGTTTGTACAGGGGGGGTCGGGAGACCCAGTACTTC . TRBJ2-5 . TRBV27
CASSLNRVETQYF TGTGCCAGCAGCCTCAACAGAGTAGAGACCCAGTACTTC . TRBJ2-5 . TRBV11-3
CASSQGAAGDGYTF TGTGCCAGCAGCCAAGGGGCGGCAGGGGATGGCTACACCTTC once TRBJ1-2 . TRBV2
CASSGDGRGAPYF TGTGCCAGCAGCGGTGACGGGCGCGGGGCCCCTTACTTC . TRBJ2-5 . TRBV9
CASSFLVTGELYEQYF TGTGCCAGTAGTTTTCTAGTGACAGGAGAGCTCTACGAGCAGTACTTC . TRBJ2-7 . TRBV19
CASNSLAGGTQFF TGTGCCAGTAATTCACTAGCGGGGGGGACGCAGTTCTTC . TRBJ2-1 TRBD2 TRBV19
CASSWGGHSTRSEQFF TGCGCCAGCAGCTGGGGGGGGCATTCGACCCGAAGTGAGCAGTTCTTC . TRBJ2-1 . TRBV5-1
CASSPTGGRETQYF TGTGCCAGCAGCCCGACAGGGGGGCGAGAGACCCAGTACTTC . TRBJ2-5 TRBD1 TRBV7-9
CASSLRGTGDYEQYF TGTGCCAGCAGCTTGAGGGGGACAGGGGACTACGAGCAGTACTTC . TRBJ2-7 TRBD1 TRBV5-5
CASGQGGLTADTQYF TGCGCCAGCGGTCAGGGGGGACTGACCGCGGATACGCAGTATTTT . TRBJ2-3 . TRBV10-2
CASSVRAGTDTQYF TGCGCCAGCAGCGTGAGGGCGGGCACAGATACGCAGTATTTT . TRBJ2-3 . TRBV5-1
CASSLTSSPYEQYF TGTGCCAGCAGCTTAACTAGTAGCCCCTACGAGCAGTACTTC . TRBJ2-7 . TRBV5-4
CASSSRDRGWQETQYF TGTGCCAGCAGTTCTCGGGACAGGGGATGGCAAGAGACCCAGTACTTC . TRBJ2-5 TRBD1 TRBV28
CAISVQEAGGGYTF TGTGCCATCAGTGTCCAGGAGGCTGGGGGCGGCTACACCTTC few TRBJ1-2 . TRBV10-3
CASSFGGETQYF TGTGCCAGCAGCTTTGGGGGGGAGACCCAGTACTTC . TRBJ2-5 . TRBV7-6
CASSSSGESPVDTEAFF TGTGCCAGCAGTTCATCGGGGGAGTCCCCAGTCGACACTGAAGCTTTCTTT . TRBJ1-1 . TRBV28
CASSPQRQGASSDTQYF TGTGCCAGCAGTCCCCAAAGACAGGGGGCGTCCTCAGATACGCAGTATTTT . TRBJ2-3 TRBD1 TRBV27
CASSLRSFGNTIYF TGTGCCAGCAGTTTGAGGTCATTTGGAAACACCATATATTTT few TRBJ1-3 . TRBV28
CSVRASADTGELFF TGCAGCGTTCGGGCTAGCGCTGACACCGGGGAGCTGTTTTTT . TRBJ2-2 . TRBV29-1
CASSMDRASAGSNTGELFF TGTGCCAGTTCGATGGACAGGGCCTCTGCGGGAAGCAACACCGGGGAGCTGTTTTTT . TRBJ2-2 TRBD1 TRBV10-3
CALKGTAGQYF TGTGCCCTAAAGGGGACAGCGGGGCAGTACTTC few TRBJ2-7 . TRBV6-1
CASSALGGRNEQFF TGTGCCAGCAGCGCCCTAGGAGGGCGGAATGAGCAGTTCTTC few TRBJ2-1 . TRBV9
CASSPNPIQETQYF TGTGCCAGCAGCCCGAACCCGATTCAGGAGACCCAGTACTTC . TRBJ2-5 . TRBV9
CASSLAGGGYEQYF TGTGCCAGCAGTTTAGCGGGAGGGGGCTACGAGCAGTACTTC . TRBJ2-7 TRBD2 TRBV27
CASRRGASGTNVEYF TGTGCCAGCAGGCGGGGGGCTAGCGGGACCAACGTGGAGTACTTC . TRBJ2-7 TRBD2 TRBV6-5
CASSLGLAGGTDTQYF TGTGCCAGCAGTTTGGGACTAGCGGGGGGTACAGATACGCAGTATTTT few TRBJ2-3 TRBD2 TRBV2
CASSQDSLAARTYEQYF TGCGCCAGCAGCCAAGATTCCCTAGCGGCCCGGACCTACGAGCAGTACTTC once TRBJ2-7 TRBD2 TRBV4-1
CASSVRDFQETQYF TGTGCCAGTAGTGTCCGGGACTTCCAAGAGACCCAGTACTTC . TRBJ2-5 . TRBV19
CASSDPPRATYEQYF TGTGCCAGCAGTGACCCCCCGCGGGCCACCTACGAGCAGTACTTC . TRBJ2-7 . TRBV2
CASSPGTGLEQYF TGCGCCAGCAGCCCCGGGACAGGACTCGAGCAGTACTTC once TRBJ2-7 TRBD1 TRBV5-1
CASSVSGYGYTF TGTGCCAGCAGTGTATCAGGATATGGCTACACCTTC few TRBJ1-2 . TRBV2
CASSLRRAGEGYEQYF TGCGCCAGCAGCTTGCGTAGGGCGGGGGAGGGCTACGAGCAGTACTTC . TRBJ2-7 TRBD2 TRBV5-1
CASSVEGGLQPQHF TGTGCCAGCAGCGTAGAAGGGGGTTTACAGCCCCAGCATTTT few TRBJ1-5 . TRBV7-9